The 14 T cell receptor beta chains listed next were all sequenced from one sample in a study of blood T cell repertoires in COVID-19. Clones were read by immunoSEQ multiplex PCR, and TCRdb kept only the in-frame ones, dropping some. The table records a few hundred thousand clones, roughly nine tenths of them present only once. Input material: PBMCs or T cells enriched from blood (not recorded which). These receptor sequences come from a woman younger than 45 who had recovered from COVID-19.

The chain employs TRBV6-6 and TRBJ2-7; 7 bases are a match to TRBD1. CDR3 length: 13 amino acids. After removal of 5 bases from V and 5 bases from J, the junction contained 6 bases not matched to a gene. Germline CDR1 reads MNHNY; CDR2 reads SVGAGI (reference sequence). The CDR3 bases are TGTGCCAGCAGTCGACAGGGTGACAACGAGCAGTACTTC. Its protein product is CASSRQGDNEQYF.

The chain combines TRBV5-1 with TRBJ2-1; 7 nucleotides line up with TRBD1. The CDR3 is made up of 15 amino acids. V lost 4 bases to trimming and J lost 3 bases; unmatched junction nucleotides: 7. CDR1 and CDR2 (germline): SGHRS, YFSETQ. The CDR3 bases are TGCGCCAGCAGCCGGGGACAGCTCTACTACAATGAGCAGTTCTTC. Its protein product is CASSRGQLYYNEQFF.

This clone was recorded only once. The chain uses TRBV6-2 or TRBV6-3 and TRBJ1-1; D not resolved. The CDR3 consists of 15 residues. Germline loops: CDR1 MNHEY, CDR2 SVGEGT. V was shortened by 2 bases and J by 4 bases, with 14 bases between the two germline ends. As DNA, the CDR3 is TGTGCCAGCAGTTACAGTGGCGGGTCGGCCACTGAAGCTTTCTTT. Translated: CASSYSGGSATEAFF.

The chain is built from TRBV19 and TRBJ2-2; D not resolved. Germline assignment: CDR1 LNHDA and CDR2 SQIVND (reference sequence). The CDR3 loop spans 15 amino acids. Trimming pared 7 bases from V and 0 bases from J, leaving 12 bases between. This CDR3 is CASTKTAPNTGELFF. DNA for the CDR3: TGTGCCAGTACTAAAACTGCCCCGAACACCGGGGAGCTGTTTTTT.

V is TRBV28 and J is TRBJ1-1, with a weak D call TRBD1 (6 bases). The V end lost 6 bases, the J end lost 5 bases, and 19 bases lay between the germline ends. The CDR3 has 15 amino acids. Germline assignment: CDR1 MDHEN and CDR2 SYDVKM. CDR3 loop: CASSLLSTGITEAFF. The CDR3 nucleotides are TGTGCCAGCAGCTTACTCTCCACAGGGATTACTGAAGCTTTCTTT.

This clone was detected only a few times. The V call is TRBV28, the J call TRBJ1-1, with a possible D match to TRBD1 (5 bases). Trimming removed 2 bases at V and 0 bases at J, with 7 bases between. Germline CDR1 MDHEN, CDR2 SYDVKM. The CDR3 runs to 14 residues. The CDR3 sequence: CASSLGAVNTEAFF. The CDR3 region has the DNA TGTGCCAGCAGTTTAGGGGCGGTGAACACTGAAGCTTTCTTT.

This chain connects TRBV2 to TRBJ2-5, with D possibly TRBD2 on 5 matching bases. The CDR3 sequence is 13 residues long. The germline V gene has CDR1 SNHLY and CDR2 FYNNEI. Between the trimmed V and J ends, which lost 8 bases and 4 bases, there was a span of 14 bases. CDR3 in DNA: TGTGCCAGCGGAGGAGTAACGGGAGAGACCCAGTACTTC. It yields the protein CASGGVTGETQYF.

Here the CDR3 DNA reads TGTGCCAGCAGCTTAGACGGGGTGAACACTGAAGCTTTCTTT. It codes for CASSLDGVNTEAFF. The genes are TRBV11-3 and TRBJ1-1; D is ambiguous. The CDR3 length is 14 residues. The germline CDR1 and CDR2 sequences are SGHNT and YENEEA. Trimming left V 0 bases short and J 0 bases short, with 5 bases between.

The chain is built from TRBV18 and TRBJ1-2; D unclear. Germline V gene data show CDR1 as KGHSH and CDR2 as LQKENI. The CDR3 spans 13 residues. With 3 bases removed from V and 4 bases from J, the gap between germline ends came to 9 bases. The CDR3 DNA reads as TGTGCCAGCTCACCCGACGCAGGCTATGGCTACACCTTC. Encoded protein: CASSPDAGYGYTF. Looking up the rest from reference TRBV18 and TRBJ1-2 gives the full variable domain: NAGVMQNPRHLVRRRGQEARLRCSPMKGHSHVYWYRQLPEEGLKFMVYLQKENIIDESGMPKERFSAEFPKEGPSILRIQQVVRGDSAAYFCASSPDAGYGYTFGSGTRLTVV.

J is TRBJ1-2 and V is TRBV18, with unresolved D. The CDR3 totals 14 residues. Germline CDR1 and CDR2: KGHSH and LQKENI. Trimming took 0 bases from V and 4 from J, leaving 9 bases between them. This CDR3 is CASSPPSGLYGYTF. The DNA of the CDR3 is TGTGCCAGCTCACCACCGTCAGGTCTCTATGGCTACACCTTC.

The chain recombines TRBV24-1 with TRBJ1-2; D call uncertain. This CDR3 comprises 12 residues. Trimming shortened V by 9 bases and J by 4 bases, and 11 bases separated the two germline ends. The germline CDR1 and CDR2 sequences are KGHDR and SFDVKD. The CDR3 spells CATSRISYGYTF. For the CDR3, the DNA is TGTGCCACCTCCAGAATCAGCTATGGCTACACCTTC.

The chain combines TRBV5-1 with TRBJ1-2; 9 bases map to TRBD1. V shed 5 bases, J shed 3 bases, and the junction held 2 bases outside the gene matches. The germline CDR1 and CDR2 sequences are SGHRS and YFSETQ. The CDR3 is made up of 13 amino acids. CDR3 residues: CASRQGADYGYTF. The CDR3 bases are TGCGCCAGCAGACAGGGGGCGGACTATGGCTACACCTTC.

The chain couples TRBV20-1 to TRBJ1-2; D not resolved. The CDR3 length is 11 residues. V was trimmed by 7 bases and J by 0 bases, leaving 6 bases between them. Germline CDR1 is DFQATT and CDR2 is SNEGSKA (reference sequence). The CDR3 sequence is CSVGANYGYTF. CDR3 DNA sequence: TGCAGTGTAGGAGCTAACTATGGCTACACCTTC.

The V and J genes are TRBV27 and TRBJ2-2; D remains ambiguous. V was pared by 10 bases and J by 0 bases, with 12 bases between. The CDR3 is 14 residues long. Germline V CDR1 and CDR2: MNHEY, SMNVEV (reference sequence). DNA for the CDR3: TGTGCCACCATCCCGACACCGAACACCGGGGAGCTGTTTTTT. Protein product: CATIPTPNTGELFF.